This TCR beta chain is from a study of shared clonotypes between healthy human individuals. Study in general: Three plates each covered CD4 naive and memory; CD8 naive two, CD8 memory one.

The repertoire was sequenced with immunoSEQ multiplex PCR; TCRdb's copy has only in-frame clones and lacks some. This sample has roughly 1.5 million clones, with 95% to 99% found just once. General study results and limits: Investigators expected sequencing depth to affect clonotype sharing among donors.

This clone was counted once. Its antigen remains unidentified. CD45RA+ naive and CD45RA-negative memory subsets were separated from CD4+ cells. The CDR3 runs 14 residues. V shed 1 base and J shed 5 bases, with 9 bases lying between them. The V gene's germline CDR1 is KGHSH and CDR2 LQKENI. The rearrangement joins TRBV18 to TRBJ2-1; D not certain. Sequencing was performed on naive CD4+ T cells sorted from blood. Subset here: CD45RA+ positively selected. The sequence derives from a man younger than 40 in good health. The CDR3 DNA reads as TGTGCCAGCTCACCACTGAGAAGGGACAATGAGCAGTTCTTC. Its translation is CASSPLRRDNEQFF.